This T cell receptor beta chain came from a study of cytomegalovirus exposure and HLA in healthy donors. Whole-study results and caveats: The productive fraction for most TCR beta V segments was about 87% or about 30% in an earlier analysis. The number of N-insertions in an Asian-associated ancestry cluster was reportedly below the roughly 660-donor mean in a later analysis. Most of the CMV-associated TCR beta chains (in a later analysis) appeared to be HLA-restricted. Whilst most TCR sequences proved rare, a subset of public TCRs occurred across many donors.

As for this clone: Antigen: not known.

PCR employed 60 Vbeta and 13 Jbeta primers. Assay used: immunoSEQ multiplex PCR; TCRdb lists only in-frame clones, some missing. The data contain over 150,000 clones, approximately 80% of them singletons. J gave up 5 bases and V 1 base, and 5 bases lay outside the gene matches. CDR3 length equals 15 residues. Germline CDR1 and CDR2: SGHTA and FQGTGA. The rearrangement links TRBV7-3 to TRBJ2-5, with 9 bases lining up with TRBD2. This receptor was obtained from a man aged 18 to 29 in good health and CMV-seronegative. Sample: PBMCs. The CDR3: CASSLSGRARETQYF. As DNA, the CDR3 is TGTGCCAGCAGCTTAAGCGGGAGGGCCCGGGAGACCCAGTACTTC.